This T cell receptor (beta chain) stems from a study of blood T cells in healthy people across ages. Every sample gave at least 5.5 micrograms of total RNA when it was extracted. The use of a sample-barcoded 5' primer and a J-beta primer mix characterized a second PCR of roughly 6 to 11 cycles. TCRdb passed the 5' RACE reads through MiXCR, listing each CDR3 protein once. The sample has hundreds of thousands of distinct CDR3 sequences, 45% to 50% seen once; the top ten hold around a third. In germline, CDR1 is SNHLY, CDR2 FYNNEI. The CDR3 sequence is 12 residues long. The V gene lost 2 bases and the J gene lost 10 bases, with 11 bases spanning the gap.

The chain links TRBV2 to TRBJ1-1; D remains ambiguous. The sequence was collected from a woman in her fifties or sixties in good health. Sequenced material: blood. CDR3 nucleotides: TGTGCCAGCAGTGAAACGAGGCCTGGAGCTTTCTTT. Translating it yields CASSETRPGAFF.